The present T cell receptor beta chain was sequenced within a study of Ad26.COV2.S vaccination and SARS-CoV-2 variants (TCRdb year 2021). About the full investigation: Donors in the vaccine arm were drawn from COV1001, a multicentre, randomized, double-blind, placebo-controlled phase I-IIa trial testing Ad26.COV2.S in healthy adults. The TCR-sequenced set comprised approximately 32 samples: approximately 19 Ad26.COV2.S vaccine recipients, 5 placebo recipients and 8 SARS-CoV-2 convalescent individuals. Trial participants were randomized into five groups of five: low-dose or high-dose Ad26.COV2.S given once or twice, or placebo on both occasions. Dosing of Ad26.COV2.S was intramuscular, at either 5x10^10 or 1x10^11 viral particles, delivered as one shot or as two shots spaced 56 days apart. TCRbeta repertoire sequencing served as the tool for gauging how specific and how broad the SARS-CoV-2-reactive T cell receptors were following Ad26.COV2.S vaccination. Investigators remained blinded to trial group allocation during experiments and outcome assessment.

TCRbeta CDR3 regions were sequenced with the immunoSEQ Assay. After extraction, genomic DNA underwent amplification by bias-controlled multiplex PCR, followed by high-throughput sequencing. The source study handled its data this way. To quantify the absolute abundance of each unique TCRbeta CDR3 region, sequences were collapsed and filtered. T cell fraction was estimated by normalization of TCRbeta template counts to usable DNA, with usable DNA being measured through amplification of reference genes present in all nucleated cells. Repertoire TCRs were annotated as SARS-CoV-2-specific when V gene, CDR3 amino acid sequence and J gene were exactly matched to a known reactive TCR set. The reference SARS-CoV-2 TCR set came from MIRA and was filtered for enrichment in COVID-19-positive ImmuneCODE repertoires, removing public or cross-reactive TCRs. Using the MIRA antigens, annotated TCRs were further analysed by specific ORF or by position within an ORF. Breadth was defined as annotated unique rearrangements over total unique productive rearrangements; depth was the summed frequency of those rearrangements. Two-sided Wilcoxon rank-sum tests were applied when comparing TCR breadth between groups. The source is immuneACCESS, and TCRdb retained only in-frame sequences with V and J called. Part of the clones is not carried over; for the studies checked, unresolved V genes explain less than half of this, and the remainder is unexplained. V and J calls and clone size follow that table, whereas D and trimming were derived from the DNA. The sample includes fewer than 900,000 clones, with about 89% observed a single time. Roughly 1.5% of the sample is held by the ten biggest clonotypes.

The treatment or condition label of this sample denotes: roughly 18 received Ad26.COV2.S at low or high dose, single or two shots; about 5 received placebo; per-sample allocation not given. Repertoires of vaccine and placebo recipients were sequenced from samples collected on day 63 after the first injection. In Cohort 1b, about 27 adults aged 18-55 years were enrolled at a single site in Boston, USA, between 29 July and 7 August 2020. Ad26.COV2.S consisted of a replication-incompetent adenovirus type 26 vector by which a prefusion-stabilized SARS-CoV-2 spike protein from the original Wuhan strain was expressed. As regards this clone: Its antigen specificity is not known. No base-level quality is on record; no much larger clone is a single base apart.

What the research found in general, with its limitations: Vaccine and placebo recipients had similar non-spike TCR breadth, a finding consistent with the vaccine containing only spike. The study was not powered for comparison of responses between vaccine doses or regimens. The authors noted that the TCR breadth and depth analyses may have underestimated total T cell responses. Higher spike-specific TCR breadth was observed in Ad26.COV2.S recipients than in placebo recipients (P = 0.0014). After vaccination, spike-specific CD8+ and CD4+ T cell responses were reported to show substantial breadth.

Based on the germline V gene, the CDR1 and CDR2 sequences are SGHNT and YENEEA. The CDR3 has 16 amino acids, counting the end cysteine and phenylalanine. The sequence is cut down to CDR3 DNA, 48 bases in frame from base 1. From V the trimming removes 4 bases and from J it removes 4 bases, while the gene matches leave 9 bases of the junction unaccounted for. This clonotype was obtained from a person between 18 and 65 years old who received the Ad26.COV2.S COVID-19 vaccine or a placebo. In this chain, TRBV11-3 is recombined with TRBJ2-2; 7 bases in the middle match TRBD1. The sample here was peripheral blood, taken in a trial of Ad26.COV2.S vaccine versus placebo. The CDR3 protein is CASSSAGGSGTGELFF. The nucleotide sequence is TGTGCCAGCAGCTCTGCAGGGGGTTCGGGCACCGGGGAGCTGTTTTTT.